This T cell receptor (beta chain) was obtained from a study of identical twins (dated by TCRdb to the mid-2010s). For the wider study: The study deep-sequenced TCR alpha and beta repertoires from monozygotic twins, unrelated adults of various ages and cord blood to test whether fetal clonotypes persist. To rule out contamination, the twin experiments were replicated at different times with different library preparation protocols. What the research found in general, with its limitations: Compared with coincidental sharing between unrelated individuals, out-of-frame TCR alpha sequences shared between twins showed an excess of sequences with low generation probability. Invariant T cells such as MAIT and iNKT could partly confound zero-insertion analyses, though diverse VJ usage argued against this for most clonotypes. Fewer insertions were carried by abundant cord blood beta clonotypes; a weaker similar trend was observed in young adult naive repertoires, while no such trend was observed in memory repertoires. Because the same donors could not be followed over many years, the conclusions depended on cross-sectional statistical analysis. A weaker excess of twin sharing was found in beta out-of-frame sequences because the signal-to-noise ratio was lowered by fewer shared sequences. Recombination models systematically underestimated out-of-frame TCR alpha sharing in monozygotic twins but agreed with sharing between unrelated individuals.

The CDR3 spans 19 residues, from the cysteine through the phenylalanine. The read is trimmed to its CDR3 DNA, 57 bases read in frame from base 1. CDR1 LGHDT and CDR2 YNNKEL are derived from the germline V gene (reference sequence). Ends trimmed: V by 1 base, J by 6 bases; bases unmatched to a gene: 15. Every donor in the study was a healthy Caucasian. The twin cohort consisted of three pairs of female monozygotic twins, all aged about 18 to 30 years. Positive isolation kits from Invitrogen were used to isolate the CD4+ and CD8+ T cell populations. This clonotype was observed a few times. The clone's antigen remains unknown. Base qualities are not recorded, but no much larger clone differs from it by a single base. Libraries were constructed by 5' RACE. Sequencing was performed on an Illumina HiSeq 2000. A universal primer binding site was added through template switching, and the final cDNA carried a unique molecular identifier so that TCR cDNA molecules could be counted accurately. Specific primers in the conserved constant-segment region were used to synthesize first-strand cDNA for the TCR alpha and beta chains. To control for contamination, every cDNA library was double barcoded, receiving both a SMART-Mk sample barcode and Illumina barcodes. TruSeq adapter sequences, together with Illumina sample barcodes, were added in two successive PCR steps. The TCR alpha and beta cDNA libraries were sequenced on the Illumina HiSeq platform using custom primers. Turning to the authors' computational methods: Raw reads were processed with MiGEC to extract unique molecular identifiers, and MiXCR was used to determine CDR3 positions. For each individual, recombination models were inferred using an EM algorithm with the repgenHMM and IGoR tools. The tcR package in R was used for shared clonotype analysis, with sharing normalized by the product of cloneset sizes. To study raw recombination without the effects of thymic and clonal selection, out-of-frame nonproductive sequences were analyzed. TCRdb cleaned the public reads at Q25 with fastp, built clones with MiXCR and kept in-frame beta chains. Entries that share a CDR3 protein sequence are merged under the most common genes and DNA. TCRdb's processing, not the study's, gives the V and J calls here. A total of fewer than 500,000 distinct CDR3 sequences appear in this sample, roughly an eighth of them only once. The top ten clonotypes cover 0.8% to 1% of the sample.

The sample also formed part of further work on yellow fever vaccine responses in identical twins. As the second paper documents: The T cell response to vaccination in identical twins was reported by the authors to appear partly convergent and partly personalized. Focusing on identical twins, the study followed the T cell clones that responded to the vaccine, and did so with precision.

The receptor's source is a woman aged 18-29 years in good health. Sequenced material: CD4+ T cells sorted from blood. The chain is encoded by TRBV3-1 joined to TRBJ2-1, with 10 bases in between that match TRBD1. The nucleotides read TGTGCCAGCAGCCAAGTCGGTCGGGCTGGGACAGGGGTTCCCAATGAGCAGTTCTTC. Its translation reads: CASSQVGRAGTGVPNEQFF.